A selection of T cell receptor beta chains follows, all from one sample in a study of OX40 agonist ivuxolimab in advanced cancers. Produced via immunoSEQ multiplex PCR; TCRdb's table is partial and in-frame only. The table lists more than 40,000 clones, about 87% of them singletons. The input for sequencing was CD4+ or CD8+ T cells sorted from blood, taken in a trial of the OX40 agonist ivuxolimab. The receptors here all came from an adult with an advanced solid tumor such as melanoma, head and neck, liver or kidney cancer. Both conserved end residues are part of each CDR3. A D gene is named only where the DNA matches it firmly. Clone size appears in some rows only: once, few, many, or a class for an expanded clone.

clone_size j_call d_call v_call cdr3_nt cdr3_aa
. TRBJ1-5 . TRBV6-1 TGTGCCAGCAGTGAAGCCAGGGGAGGGAGCAATCAGCCCCAGCATTTT CASSEARGGSNQPQHF
. TRBJ1-2 . TRBV6-4 TGTGCCAGCAGCCCTTTCCGCGAGGGGAGCGGCTACACCTTC CASSPFREGSGYTF
. TRBJ2-3 TRBD1 TRBV30 TGTGCCTGGACAGGCCAGGGGGCAGAATCAGATACGCAGTATTTT CAWTGQGAESDTQYF
. TRBJ2-3 TRBD1 TRBV6-5 TGTGCCAGCAGTTACACTCTGGACAGGGGCACAGATACGCAGTATTTT CASSYTLDRGTDTQYF
few TRBJ1-5 . TRBV30 TGTGCCTGGAGTCCGAGCGGTCAGCCCCAGCATTTT CAWSPSGQPQHF
few TRBJ2-7 . TRBV27 TGTGCCAGCAGTTTTGTCAAAGGTATGGGGGCCTACGAGCAGTACTTC CASSFVKGMGAYEQYF
. TRBJ2-5 . TRBV7-9 TGTGCCAGCAGCTTCCCGGTTGCAGGCCAAGAGACCCAGTACTTC CASSFPVAGQETQYF
. TRBJ2-7 TRBD2 TRBV5-4 TGTGCCAGCAGCATAGATAGCGGGAGGGCCCAAGAGCAGTACTTC CASSIDSGRAQEQYF
. TRBJ2-7 TRBD2 TRBV9 TGTGCCAGCAGCGTAGCAAGAGGAGCGGGAGGAAACGAGCAGTACTTC CASSVARGAGGNEQYF
once TRBJ2-5 . TRBV30 TGTGCCTGGGGGGGTTGGAAGTCCCAAGAGACCCAGTACTTC CAWGGWKSQETQYF
. TRBJ1-2 . TRBV15 TGTGCCACCAGCAGAGTTTCGGGTTCCCTCTATGGCTACACCTTC CATSRVSGSLYGYTF
few TRBJ2-1 TRBD1 TRBV5-1 TGCGCCAGCAGCCACGAAGGGGGCCTCCGCGATGAGCAGTTCTTC CASSHEGGLRDEQFF
. TRBJ2-1 TRBD2 TRBV27 TGTGCCAGCAGTTTAATTAGCGGGGCAACCTACAATGAGCAGTTCTTC CASSLISGATYNEQFF
. TRBJ2-7 TRBD1 TRBV11-1 TGTGCCAGCAGCTCCCCCCCGACAGGGGCCTACGAGCAGTACTTC CASSSPPTGAYEQYF
. TRBJ2-6 . TRBV27 TGTGCCAGCAGTTTCGCCGAGACCTCTGGGGCCAACGTCCTGACTTTC CASSFAETSGANVLTF
. TRBJ2-7 TRBD1 TRBV29-1 TGCAGCGCTAAGACAGGGGAGTCCTACGAGCAGTACTTC CSAKTGESYEQYF